These T cell receptor beta chains were read from a single sample in a study of blood T cell repertoires in COVID-19. Clones were read by immunoSEQ multiplex PCR, and TCRdb kept only the in-frame ones, dropping some. In the table there are roughly 80,000 clones, roughly 86% of which are singletons. The sequenced sample was peripheral blood. The receptors here all came from a woman aged 60-75 years with acute or convalescent COVID-19. CDR3s include the opening cysteine and the closing phenylalanine or tryptophan. Rows give clone size only sometimes, using once, few, many, or a class for an expanded clone.

v_call | clone_size | cdr3_aa
TRBV19 | - | CASSIITAGGIYGYTF
TRBV7-2 | once | CASSPGTALSYEQFF
TRBV9 | - | CASSVGLRRQETQYF
TRBV7-9 | - | CASSATGNTGELFF
TRBV6-5 | - | CASSYSGTSTDTQYF
TRBV11-2 | - | CASSMGQGAGEQYF
TRBV11-2 | - | CASSHTDTQYF
TRBV2 | - | CASSENRGSGNTIYF
TRBV29-1 | few | CSVEAQAGYEQYF
TRBV2 | - | CASSEALLALSSYNEQFF
TRBV7-9 | few | CASSFGWGQGYSYEQYF
TRBV18 | - | CASSPGLAGVYYNEQFF
TRBV3-1/TRBV3-2 | - | CASSPGLALGYNEQFF
TRBV4-3 | once | CASSHSDRGVAGGRNEQFF
TRBV2 | once | CASSPGVANEQFF
TRBV29-1 | few | CSVGPGGGEQFF
TRBV7-2 | - | CASSLVSTGELFF
TRBV4-2 | - | CASSSGLAGDTQYF
TRBV30 | - | CAHSRGVHTEAFF
TRBV5-4 | - | CASSRPGDTREQYF
TRBV6-5 | - | CASSDGMPYEQYF
TRBV7-8 | - | CASRPGLGIADTQYF
TRBV6-6 | once | CASSTQGTETQYF
TRBV6-2/TRBV6-3 | - | CASSWGDEKLFF
TRBV5-4 | - | CASSLRQVVPNYGYTF
TRBV30 | once | CACTAGVTSQETQYF
TRBV28 | - | CASSFTTSGNYNEQFF
TRBV7-2 | - | CASSWGQASSFF
TRBV9 | - | CASSVGREGDTQYF
TRBV12-3/TRBV12-4 | - | CASSLVRGYEQYF
TRBV29-1 | - | CSVEDSLQVSTQYF
TRBV27 | few | CASSARGRFDTIYF
TRBV3-1/TRBV3-2 | - | CASSQDEQVYEQYF
TRBV30 | - | CACGTGAGANVLTF
TRBV2 | - | CASSGTSDTGELFF
TRBV7-8 | - | CASSLNFVSDQPQHF
TRBV5-1 | - | CASSRTGSNGYTF
TRBV19 | - | CASGTSGYEQYF
TRBV27 | - | CASTTLAASTDTQYF
TRBV19 | - | CARFAKDRGGGQPQHF
TRBV18 | - | CASSPGLDYEQYF
TRBV15 | - | CATSRDAGRNSYEQYF
TRBV4-3 | - | CASSQVGTGGNDYGYTF
TRBV5-6 | - | CASRRRNRGNNSPLHF
TRBV2 | - | CASNHSPEVYEQYF
TRBV5-6 | - | CASSLPGQGNNTEAFF
TRBV19 | few | CASSMGGISNQPQHF
TRBV3-1/TRBV3-2 | - | CASSQDRRTGELFF
TRBV7-2 | - | CASSKAPKDTQYF
TRBV11-2 | - | CASSLGTTGVNEKLFF
TRBV5-1 | - | CASSLGGTGNIQYF
TRBV7-9 | - | CASIPPGGFGTEAFF
TRBV4-3 | - | CASSQGIQGTLETQYF
TRBV9 | - | CASSEGGSSQAFF
TRBV7-2 | - | CASSLALGRAGELFF
TRBV27 | - | CASSLSPSGGGMGYEQYF
TRBV7-9 | - | CASSASTGEAFF
TRBV19 | - | CASSEGGFGQYF
TRBV27 | few | CASSRDRDGYEQYF